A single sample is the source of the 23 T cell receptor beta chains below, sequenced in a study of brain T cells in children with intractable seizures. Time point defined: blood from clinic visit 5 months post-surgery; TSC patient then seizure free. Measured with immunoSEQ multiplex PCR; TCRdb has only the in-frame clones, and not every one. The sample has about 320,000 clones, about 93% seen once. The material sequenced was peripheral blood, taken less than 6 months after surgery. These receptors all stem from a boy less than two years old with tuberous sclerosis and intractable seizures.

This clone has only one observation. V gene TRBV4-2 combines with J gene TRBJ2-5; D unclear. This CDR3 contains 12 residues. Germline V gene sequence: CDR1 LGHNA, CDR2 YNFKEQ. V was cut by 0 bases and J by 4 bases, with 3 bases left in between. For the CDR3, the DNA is TGTGCCAGCAGCCAAGAGGGAGAGACCCAGTACTTC. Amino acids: CASSQEGETQYF.

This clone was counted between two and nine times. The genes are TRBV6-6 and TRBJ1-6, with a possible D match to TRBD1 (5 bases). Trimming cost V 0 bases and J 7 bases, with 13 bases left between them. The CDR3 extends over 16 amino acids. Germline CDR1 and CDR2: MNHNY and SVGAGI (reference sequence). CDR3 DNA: TGTGCCAGCAGTTACTCGATATCAGGGCCAAATTCACCCCTCCACTTT. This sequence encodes CASSYSISGPNSPLHF.

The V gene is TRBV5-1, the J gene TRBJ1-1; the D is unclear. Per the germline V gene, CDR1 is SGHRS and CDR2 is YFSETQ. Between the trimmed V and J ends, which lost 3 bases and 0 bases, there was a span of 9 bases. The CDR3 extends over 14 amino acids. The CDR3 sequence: CASSSHGVNTEAFF. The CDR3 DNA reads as TGCGCCAGCAGCTCGCATGGGGTGAACACTGAAGCTTTCTTT. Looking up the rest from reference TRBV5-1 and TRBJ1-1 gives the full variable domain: KAGVTQTPRYLIKTRGQQVTLSCSPISGHRSVSWYQQTPGQGLQFLFEYFSETQRNKGNFPGRFSGRQFSNSRSEMNVSTLELGDSALYLCASSSHGVNTEAFFGQGTRLTVV.

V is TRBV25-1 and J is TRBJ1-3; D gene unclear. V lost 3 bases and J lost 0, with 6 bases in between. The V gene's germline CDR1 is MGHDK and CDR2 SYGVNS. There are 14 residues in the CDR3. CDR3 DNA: TGTGCCAGCAGTGACAGGCTCTCTGGAAACACCATATATTTT. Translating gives CASSDRLSGNTIYF.

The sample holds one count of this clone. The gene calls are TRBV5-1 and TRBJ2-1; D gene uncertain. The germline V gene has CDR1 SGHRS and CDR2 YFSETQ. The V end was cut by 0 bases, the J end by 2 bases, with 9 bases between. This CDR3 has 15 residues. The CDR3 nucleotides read TGCGCCAGCAGCTTGGCAGGCTTAACCTACAATGAGCAGTTCTTC. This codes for CASSLAGLTYNEQFF.

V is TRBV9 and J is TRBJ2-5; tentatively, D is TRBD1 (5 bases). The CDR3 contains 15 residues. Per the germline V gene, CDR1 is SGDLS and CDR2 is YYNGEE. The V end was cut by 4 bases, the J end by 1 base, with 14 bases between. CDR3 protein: CASSPAGSGQETQYF. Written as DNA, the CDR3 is TGTGCCAGCAGCCCAGCAGGGTCAGGCCAAGAGACCCAGTACTTC.

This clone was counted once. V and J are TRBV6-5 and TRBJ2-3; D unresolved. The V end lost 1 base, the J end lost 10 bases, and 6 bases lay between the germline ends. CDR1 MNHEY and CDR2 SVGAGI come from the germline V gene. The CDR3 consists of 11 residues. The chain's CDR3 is CASSYLGSQYF. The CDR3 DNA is TGTGCCAGCAGTTACTTGGGGTCGCAGTATTTT.

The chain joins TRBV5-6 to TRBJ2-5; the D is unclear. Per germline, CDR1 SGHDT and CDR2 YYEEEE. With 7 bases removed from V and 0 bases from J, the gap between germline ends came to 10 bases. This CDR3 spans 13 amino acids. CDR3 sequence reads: CASLGRYQETQYF. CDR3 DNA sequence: TGTGCCAGCTTAGGAAGGTACCAAGAGACCCAGTACTTC.

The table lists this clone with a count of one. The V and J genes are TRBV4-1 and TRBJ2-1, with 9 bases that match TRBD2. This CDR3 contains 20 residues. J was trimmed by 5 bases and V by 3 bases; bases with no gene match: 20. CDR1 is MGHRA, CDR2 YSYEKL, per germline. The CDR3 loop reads CASSQQRGRTSALSHNEQFF. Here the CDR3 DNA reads TGCGCCAGCAGCCAGCAGCGGGGGCGGACTAGCGCCCTTTCTCACAATGAGCAGTTCTTC.

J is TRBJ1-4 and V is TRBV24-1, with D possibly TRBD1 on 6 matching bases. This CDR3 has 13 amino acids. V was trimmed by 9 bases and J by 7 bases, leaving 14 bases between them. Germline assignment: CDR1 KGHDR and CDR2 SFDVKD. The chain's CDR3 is CATAGASGEKLFF. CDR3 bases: TGTGCCACCGCAGGGGCGTCCGGTGAAAAACTGTTTTTT.

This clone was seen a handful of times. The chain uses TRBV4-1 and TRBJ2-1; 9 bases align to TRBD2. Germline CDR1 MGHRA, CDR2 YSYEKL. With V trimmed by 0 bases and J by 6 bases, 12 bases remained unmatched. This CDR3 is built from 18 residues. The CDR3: CASSQDRTAGGPLNEQFF. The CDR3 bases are TGCGCCAGCAGCCAAGATCGCACGGCGGGAGGGCCCCTCAATGAGCAGTTCTTC.

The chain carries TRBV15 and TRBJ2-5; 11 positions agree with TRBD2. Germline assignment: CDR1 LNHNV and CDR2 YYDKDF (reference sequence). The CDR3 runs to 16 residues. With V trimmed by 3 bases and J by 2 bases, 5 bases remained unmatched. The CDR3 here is CATSRRTSGSQETQYF. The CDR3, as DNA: TGTGCCACCAGCAGGCGGACTAGCGGGTCGCAAGAGACCCAGTACTTC.

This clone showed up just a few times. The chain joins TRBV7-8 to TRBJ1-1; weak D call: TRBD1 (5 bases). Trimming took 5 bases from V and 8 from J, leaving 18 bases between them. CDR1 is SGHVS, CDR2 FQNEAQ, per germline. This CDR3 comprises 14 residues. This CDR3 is CASSEMRVGGEAFF. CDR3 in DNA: TGTGCCAGCAGCGAGATGAGGGTTGGGGGAGAAGCTTTCTTT.

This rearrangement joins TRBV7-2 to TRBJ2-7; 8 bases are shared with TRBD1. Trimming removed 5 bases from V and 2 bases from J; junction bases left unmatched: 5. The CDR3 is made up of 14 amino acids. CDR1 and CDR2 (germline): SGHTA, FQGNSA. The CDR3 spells CASSPGTGPYEQYF. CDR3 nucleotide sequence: TGTGCCAGCAGCCCCGGGACAGGCCCCTACGAGCAGTACTTC.

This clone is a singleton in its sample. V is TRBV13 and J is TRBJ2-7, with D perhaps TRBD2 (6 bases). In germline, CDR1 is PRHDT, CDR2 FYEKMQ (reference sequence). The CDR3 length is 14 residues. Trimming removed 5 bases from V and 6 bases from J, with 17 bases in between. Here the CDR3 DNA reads TGTGCCAGCAGCACTACGGGGGATCGGTCCGAGCAGTACTTC. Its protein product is CASSTTGDRSEQYF. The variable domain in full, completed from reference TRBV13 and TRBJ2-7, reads AAGVIQSPRHLIKEKRETATLKCYPIPRHDTVYWYQQGPGQDPQFLISFYEKMQSDKGSIPDRFSAQQFSDYHSELNMSSLELGDSALYFCASSTTGDRSEQYFGPGTRLTVT.

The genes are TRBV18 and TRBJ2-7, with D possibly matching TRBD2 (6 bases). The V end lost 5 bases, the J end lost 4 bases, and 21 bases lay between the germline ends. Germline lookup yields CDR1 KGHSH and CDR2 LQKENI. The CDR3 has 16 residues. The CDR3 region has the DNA TGTGCCAGCTCATCCCGGCGGGACTCCAAACCGTACGAGCAGTACTTC. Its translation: CASSSRRDSKPYEQYF.

CDR3 DNA: TGTGCCAGCAGGGCTCCGGGACAGGGTGACTCACCCCTCCACTTT. Protein: CASRAPGQGDSPLHF. J is TRBJ1-6 and V is TRBV27, with TRBD1 matching over 9 bases. Per the germline V gene, CDR1 is MNHEY and CDR2 is SMNVEV (reference sequence). The CDR3 consists of 15 residues. J was trimmed by 10 bases and V by 6 bases; bases with no gene match: 10.

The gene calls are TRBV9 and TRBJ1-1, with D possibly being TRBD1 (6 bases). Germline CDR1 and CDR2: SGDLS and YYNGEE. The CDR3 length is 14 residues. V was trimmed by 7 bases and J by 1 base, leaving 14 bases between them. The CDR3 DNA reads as TGTGCCAGCGGACCTGAGGGGGGGAACACTGAAGCTTTCTTT. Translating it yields CASGPEGGNTEAFF.

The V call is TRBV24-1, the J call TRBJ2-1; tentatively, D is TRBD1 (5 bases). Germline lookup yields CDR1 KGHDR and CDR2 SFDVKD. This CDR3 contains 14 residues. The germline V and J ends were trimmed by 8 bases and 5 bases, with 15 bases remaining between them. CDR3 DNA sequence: TGTGCCACCACCAACCCAGACAGCCACAATGAGCAGTTCTTC. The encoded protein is CATTNPDSHNEQFF.

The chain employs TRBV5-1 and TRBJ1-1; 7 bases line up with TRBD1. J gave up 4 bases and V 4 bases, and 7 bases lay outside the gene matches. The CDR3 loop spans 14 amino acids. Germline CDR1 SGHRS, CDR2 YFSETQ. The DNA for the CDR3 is TGCGCCAGCAGCCCGACAGGGAGGAGCACTGAAGCTTTCTTT. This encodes CASSPTGRSTEAFF.

The CDR3 sequence: CASSLVPSGSGYEQYF. Written as DNA, the CDR3 is TGCGCCAGCAGCTTGGTCCCCTCAGGTAGCGGCTACGAGCAGTACTTC. The V call is TRBV5-1, the J call TRBJ2-7, with a tentative D call TRBD2 (6 bases). Germline CDR1 reads SGHRS; CDR2 reads YFSETQ. The CDR3 is made up of 16 amino acids. V was trimmed by 0 bases and J by 3 bases, leaving 16 bases between them.

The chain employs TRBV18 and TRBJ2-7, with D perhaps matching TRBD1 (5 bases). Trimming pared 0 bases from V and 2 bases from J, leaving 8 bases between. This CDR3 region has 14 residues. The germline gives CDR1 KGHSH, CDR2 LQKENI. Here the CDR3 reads CASSPPGQAYEQYF. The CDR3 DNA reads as TGTGCCAGCTCACCACCGGGGCAGGCCTACGAGCAGTACTTC.

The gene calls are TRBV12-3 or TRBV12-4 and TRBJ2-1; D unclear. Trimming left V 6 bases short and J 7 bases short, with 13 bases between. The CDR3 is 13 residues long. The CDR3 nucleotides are TGTGCCAGCAGCTCACGCAGTTGGAATGAGCAGTTCTTC. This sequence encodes CASSSRSWNEQFF.